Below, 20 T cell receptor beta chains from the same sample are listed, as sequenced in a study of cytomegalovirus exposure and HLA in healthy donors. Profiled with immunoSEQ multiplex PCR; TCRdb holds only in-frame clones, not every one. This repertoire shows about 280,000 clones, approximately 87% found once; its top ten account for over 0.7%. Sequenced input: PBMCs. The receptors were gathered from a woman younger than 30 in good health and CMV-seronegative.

The DNA for the CDR3 is TGTGCCAGCAGAACCTACTTACGCCGATACAATGAGCAGTTCTTC. Translated, it gives CASRTYLRRYNEQFF. This chain joins TRBV27 and TRBJ2-1; D ambiguous. CDR1 MNHEY and CDR2 SMNVEV come from the germline V gene (reference sequence). This CDR3 spans 15 amino acids. The V end lost 6 bases, the J end lost 4 bases, and 16 bases lay between the germline ends.

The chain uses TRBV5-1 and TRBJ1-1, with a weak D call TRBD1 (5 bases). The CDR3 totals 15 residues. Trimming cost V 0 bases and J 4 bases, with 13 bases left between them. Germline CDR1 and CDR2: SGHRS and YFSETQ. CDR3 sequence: CASSLVAGRGTEAFF. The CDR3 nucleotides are TGCGCCAGCAGCTTGGTTGCGGGAAGGGGCACTGAAGCTTTCTTT. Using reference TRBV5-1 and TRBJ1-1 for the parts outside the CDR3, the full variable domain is KAGVTQTPRYLIKTRGQQVTLSCSPISGHRSVSWYQQTPGQGLQFLFEYFSETQRNKGNFPGRFSGRQFSNSRSEMNVSTLELGDSALYLCASSLVAGRGTEAFFGQGTRLTVV.

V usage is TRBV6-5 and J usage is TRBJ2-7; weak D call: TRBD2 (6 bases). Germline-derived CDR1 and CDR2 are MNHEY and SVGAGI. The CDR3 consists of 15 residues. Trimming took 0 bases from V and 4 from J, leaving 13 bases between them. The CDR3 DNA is TGTGCCAGCAGTTACTCGTCCGGGAGTGGTTACGAGCAGTACTTC. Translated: CASSYSSGSGYEQYF.

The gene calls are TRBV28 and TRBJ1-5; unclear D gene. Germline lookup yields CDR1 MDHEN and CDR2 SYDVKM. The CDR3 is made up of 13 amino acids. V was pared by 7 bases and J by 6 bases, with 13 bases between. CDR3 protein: CASTRLLGQPQHF. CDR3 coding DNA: TGTGCCAGCACCCGACTGCTCGGTCAGCCCCAGCATTTT. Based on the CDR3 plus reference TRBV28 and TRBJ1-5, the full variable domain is DVKVTQSSRYLVKRTGEKVFLECVQDMDHENMFWYRQDPGLGLRLIYFSYDVKMKEKGDIPEGYSVSREKKERFSLILESASTNQTSMYLCASTRLLGQPQHFGDGTRLSIL.

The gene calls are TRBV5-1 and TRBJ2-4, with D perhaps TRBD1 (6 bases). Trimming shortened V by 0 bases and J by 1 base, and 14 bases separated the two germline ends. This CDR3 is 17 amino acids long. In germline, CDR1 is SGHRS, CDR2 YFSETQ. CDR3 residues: CASSLESWQGAKNIQYF. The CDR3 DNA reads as TGCGCCAGCAGCTTGGAGTCATGGCAGGGGGCCAAAAACATTCAGTACTTC. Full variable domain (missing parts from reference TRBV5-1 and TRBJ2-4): KAGVTQTPRYLIKTRGQQVTLSCSPISGHRSVSWYQQTPGQGLQFLFEYFSETQRNKGNFPGRFSGRQFSNSRSEMNVSTLELGDSALYLCASSLESWQGAKNIQYFGAGTRLSVL.

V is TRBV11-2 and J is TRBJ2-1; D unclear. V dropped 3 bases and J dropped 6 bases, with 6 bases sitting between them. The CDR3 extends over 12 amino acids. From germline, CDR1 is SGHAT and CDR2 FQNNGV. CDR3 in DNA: TGTGCCAGCAGCTTGGAGCGCAATGAGCAGTTCTTC. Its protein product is CASSLERNEQFF.

CDR3 nucleotide sequence: TGTGCCAGCAGTTTCGACCAGGACAGGGCCGAGCAGTACTTC. Translating gives CASSFDQDRAEQYF. V is TRBV28 and J is TRBJ2-7; TRBD1 matches 8 bases. From germline, CDR1 is MDHEN and CDR2 SYDVKM. The CDR3 has 14 amino acids. V shed 3 bases and J 6 bases; nucleotides not matched to a gene: 7.

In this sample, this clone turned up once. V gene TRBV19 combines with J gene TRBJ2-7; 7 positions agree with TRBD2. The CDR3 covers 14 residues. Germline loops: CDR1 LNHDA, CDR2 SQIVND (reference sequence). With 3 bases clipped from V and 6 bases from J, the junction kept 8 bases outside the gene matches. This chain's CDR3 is CASSIDPGTTEQYF. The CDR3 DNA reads TGTGCCAGTAGTATTGACCCCGGGACTACCGAGCAGTACTTC. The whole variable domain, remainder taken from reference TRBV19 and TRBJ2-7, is DGGITQSPKYLFRKEGQNVTLSCEQNLNHDAMYWYRQDPGQGLRLIYYSQIVNDFQKGDIAEGYSVSREKKESFPLTVTSAQKNPTAFYLCASSIDPGTTEQYFGPGTRLTVT.

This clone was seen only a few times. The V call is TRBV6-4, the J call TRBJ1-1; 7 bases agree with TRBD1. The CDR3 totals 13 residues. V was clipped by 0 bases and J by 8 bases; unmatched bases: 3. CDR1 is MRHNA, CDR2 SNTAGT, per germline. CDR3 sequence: CASSDSEDREAFF. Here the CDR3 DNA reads TGTGCCAGCAGTGACTCAGAGGACAGGGAAGCTTTCTTT.

The CDR3 reads CASSLAPTGGNQPQHF. CDR3 sequence (DNA): TGTGCCAGCAGCTTGGCACCGACAGGGGGCAATCAGCCCCAGCATTTT. The rearrangement uses TRBV5-6 and TRBJ1-5; 8 bases agree with TRBD1. V trimming: 0 bases; J trimming: 2 bases; junction bases outside the gene matches: 4. The CDR3 covers 16 residues. Germline V lookup: CDR1 SGHDT, CDR2 YYEEEE. The full variable domain, its missing parts supplied by reference TRBV5-6 and TRBJ1-5, is DAGVTQSPTHLIKTRGQQVTLRCSPKSGHDTVSWYQQALGQGPQFIFQYYEEEERQRGNFPDRFSGHQFPNYSSELNVNALLLGDSALYLCASSLAPTGGNQPQHFGDGTRLSIL.

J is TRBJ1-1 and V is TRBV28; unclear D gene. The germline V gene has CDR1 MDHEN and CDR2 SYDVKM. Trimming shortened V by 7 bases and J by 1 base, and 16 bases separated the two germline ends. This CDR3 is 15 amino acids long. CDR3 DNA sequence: TGTGCCAGCATCAACGCCCCCGGTGGGAACACTGAAGCTTTCTTT. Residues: CASINAPGGNTEAFF.

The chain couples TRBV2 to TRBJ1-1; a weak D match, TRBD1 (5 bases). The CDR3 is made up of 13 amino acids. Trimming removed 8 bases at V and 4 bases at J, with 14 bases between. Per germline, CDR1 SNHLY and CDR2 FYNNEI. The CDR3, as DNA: TGTGCCAGCGGCAGGGAAAGTGGCACTGAAGCTTTCTTT. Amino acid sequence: CASGRESGTEAFF.

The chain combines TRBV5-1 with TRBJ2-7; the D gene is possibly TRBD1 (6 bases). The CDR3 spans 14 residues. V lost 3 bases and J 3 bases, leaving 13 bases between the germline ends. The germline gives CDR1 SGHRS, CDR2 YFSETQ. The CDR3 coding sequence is TGCGCCAGCAGCTCACAGGGAATCTACTACGAGCAGTACTTC. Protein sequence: CASSSQGIYYEQYF.

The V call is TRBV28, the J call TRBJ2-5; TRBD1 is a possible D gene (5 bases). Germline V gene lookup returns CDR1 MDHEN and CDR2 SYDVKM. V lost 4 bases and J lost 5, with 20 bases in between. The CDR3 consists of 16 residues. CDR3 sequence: CASSYSSGARMETQYF. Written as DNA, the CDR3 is TGTGCCAGCAGTTACTCTAGTGGGGCAAGAATGGAGACCCAGTACTTC. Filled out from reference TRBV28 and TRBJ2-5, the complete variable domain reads DVKVTQSSRYLVKRTGEKVFLECVQDMDHENMFWYRQDPGLGLRLIYFSYDVKMKEKGDIPEGYSVSREKKERFSLILESASTNQTSMYLCASSYSSGARMETQYFGPGTRLLVL.

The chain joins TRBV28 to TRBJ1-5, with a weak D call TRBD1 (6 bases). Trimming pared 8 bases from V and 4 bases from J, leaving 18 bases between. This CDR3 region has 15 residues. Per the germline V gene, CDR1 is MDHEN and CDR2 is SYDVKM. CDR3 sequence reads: CASGEDRSINQPQHF. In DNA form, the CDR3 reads TGTGCCAGCGGTGAAGACAGGTCGATTAATCAGCCCCAGCATTTT.

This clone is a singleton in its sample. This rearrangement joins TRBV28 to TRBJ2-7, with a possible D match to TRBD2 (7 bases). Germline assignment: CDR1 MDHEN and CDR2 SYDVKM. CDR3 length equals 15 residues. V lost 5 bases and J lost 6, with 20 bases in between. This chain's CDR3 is CASSTRGGLPAEQYF. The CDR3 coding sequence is TGTGCCAGCAGTACAAGGGGGGGACTCCCAGCCGAGCAGTACTTC.

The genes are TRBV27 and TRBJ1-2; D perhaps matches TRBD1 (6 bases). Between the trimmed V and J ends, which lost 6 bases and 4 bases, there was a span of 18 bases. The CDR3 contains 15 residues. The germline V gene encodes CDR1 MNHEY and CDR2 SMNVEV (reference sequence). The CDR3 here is CASSSPIRGSYGYTF. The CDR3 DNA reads TGTGCCAGCAGCTCCCCCATCAGGGGTAGCTATGGCTACACCTTC.

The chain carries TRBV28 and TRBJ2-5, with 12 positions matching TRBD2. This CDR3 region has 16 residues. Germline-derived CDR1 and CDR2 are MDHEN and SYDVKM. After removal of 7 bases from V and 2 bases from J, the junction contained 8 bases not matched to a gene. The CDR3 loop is CASKRVLAGGQETQYF. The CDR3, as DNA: TGTGCCAGCAAGAGGGTCCTAGCGGGAGGGCAAGAGACCCAGTACTTC. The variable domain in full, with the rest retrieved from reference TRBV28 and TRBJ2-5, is DVKVTQSSRYLVKRTGEKVFLECVQDMDHENMFWYRQDPGLGLRLIYFSYDVKMKEKGDIPEGYSVSREKKERFSLILESASTNQTSMYLCASKRVLAGGQETQYFGPGTRLLVL.

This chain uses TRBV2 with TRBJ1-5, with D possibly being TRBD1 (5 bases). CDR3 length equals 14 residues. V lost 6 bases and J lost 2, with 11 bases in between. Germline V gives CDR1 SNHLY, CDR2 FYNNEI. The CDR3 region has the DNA TGTGCCAGCAGCGATAAAGGGGGCAATCAGCCCCAGCATTTT. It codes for CASSDKGGNQPQHF.

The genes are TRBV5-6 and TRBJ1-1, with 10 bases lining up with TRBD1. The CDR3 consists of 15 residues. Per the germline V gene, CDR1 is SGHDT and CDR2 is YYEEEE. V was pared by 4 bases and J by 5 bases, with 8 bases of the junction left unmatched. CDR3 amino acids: CASSPPGQGLTEAFF. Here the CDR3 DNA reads TGTGCCAGCAGCCCCCCGGGACAGGGGTTGACTGAAGCTTTCTTT.